This entry describes one T cell receptor (beta chain). In the authors' workflow: Counts of nucleated cells, estimated from reference gene primer amplification, were obtained. The assay was immunoSEQ multiplex PCR, and TCRdb's table has in-frame clones only and misses some. For V, J and clone size, that table is used; D and trimming come from the DNA. In the table there are 170,000 or so clones, about four fifths of which are singletons. The CDR3 is made up of 15 amino acids. Trimming stripped 1 base from V and 4 bases from J, with 13 bases between. Germline V CDR1 and CDR2: SGHAT, FQNNGV. The data stem from a study of blood T cell repertoires in COVID-19. Overall study: PBMCs, B-cell-depleted T cells, or T cells were the source of the cDNA or gDNA that made up the material.

The TCR comes from a man aged 65 to 85 with active or convalescent COVID-19. Sequenced input: peripheral blood. V usage is TRBV11-2 and J usage is TRBJ1-2, with a possible D match to TRBD1 (6 bases). The chain's CDR3 is CASSLGQGRFYGYTF. The CDR3 nucleotides read TGTGCCAGCAGCTTAGGTCAGGGGCGATTCTATGGCTACACCTTC.